Each of the 13 T cell receptor beta chains below was sequenced from the same sample in a study of identical twins. TCRdb analysed the 5' RACE reads with MiXCR anew, one entry per CDR3 protein. The sample consists of about 280,000 distinct CDR3 sequences, around 8.8% of them appearing once. The sample was also linked to a second study, of yellow fever vaccine responses in identical twins.

Input material: memory (CD45RO+) T cells sorted from blood. All receptors come from a woman younger than 35 in good health.

This clonotype was detected a few times. The gene calls are TRBV11-3 and TRBJ1-1, with D unclear. This CDR3 has 14 residues. Per germline, CDR1 SGHNT and CDR2 YENEEA. Trimming removed 5 bases at V and 0 bases at J, with 10 bases between. The CDR3 here is CASSPGGVNTEAFF. CDR3 nucleotides: TGTGCCAGCAGCCCCGGCGGGGTGAACACTGAAGCTTTCTTT.

This clonotype was counted between two and nine times. This rearrangement joins TRBV2 to TRBJ1-2; possibly TRBD1 for D (5 bases). The V end was cut by 5 bases, the J end by 8 bases, with 12 bases between. The CDR3 is made up of 12 amino acids. CDR1 is SNHLY, CDR2 FYNNEI, per germline. As DNA, the CDR3 is TGTGCCAGCAGTACCGACAGATCAGGCTACACCTTC. The encoded protein is CASSTDRSGYTF.

The chain combines TRBV6-4 with TRBJ1-1, with D uncertain. CDR3 length: 13 amino acids. The germline gives CDR1 MRHNA, CDR2 SNTAGT. Trimming took 2 bases from V and 1 from J, leaving 5 bases between them. In DNA form, the CDR3 reads TGTGCCAGCAGTGACAAGGAGAACACTGAAGCTTTCTTT. The encoded protein is CASSDKENTEAFF.

This clonotype was seen repeatedly, ten times or more. The gene calls are TRBV20-1 and TRBJ1-5; D is unclear. The CDR3 spans 16 residues. Per the germline V gene, CDR1 is DFQATT and CDR2 is SNEGSKA (reference sequence). Between the trimmed V and J ends, which lost 3 bases and 2 bases, there was a span of 17 bases. The CDR3 loop is CSARAIKEAGNQPQHF. The CDR3 coding sequence is TGCAGTGCTAGGGCCATTAAGGAGGCGGGCAATCAGCCCCAGCATTTT.

This clonotype occurred many times. The chain uses TRBV6-6 and TRBJ1-3; tentatively, D is TRBD1 (6 bases). Trimming took 7 bases from V and 3 from J, leaving 13 bases between them. The germline V gene encodes CDR1 MNHNY and CDR2 SVGAGI (reference sequence). This CDR3 comprises 14 residues. CDR3 amino acids: CASTVDRNGNTIYF. CDR3 DNA sequence: TGTGCCAGCACGGTAGACAGGAATGGAAACACCATATATTTT.

The table lists this clonotype with a few counts. V and J are TRBV5-6 and TRBJ2-7; the D is unclear. Germline values: CDR1 SGHDT, CDR2 YYEEEE. The V and J ends lost 1 base and 4 bases respectively, with 15 bases between them. The length of the CDR3 is 15 residues. The CDR3 nucleotides are TGTGCCAGCAGCTTGAGGCCATTATTGGGATACGAGCAGTACTTC. It is translated as CASSLRPLLGYEQYF. The full variable domain, completed using reference TRBV5-6 and TRBJ2-7, is DAGVTQSPTHLIKTRGQQVTLRCSPKSGHDTVSWYQQALGQGPQFIFQYYEEEERQRGNFPDRFSGHQFPNYSSELNVNALLLGDSALYLCASSLRPLLGYEQYFGPGTRLTVT.

CDR3 loop: CASSLTGTIYEQYF. CDR3 in DNA: TGTGCCAGCAGCTTGACCGGGACAATCTACGAGCAGTACTTC. The genes are TRBV11-2 and TRBJ2-7, with D possibly being TRBD1 (6 bases). Germline V gene sequence: CDR1 SGHAT, CDR2 FQNNGV. The V and J ends lost 3 bases and 3 bases respectively, with 12 bases between them. This CDR3 has 14 amino acids. The complete variable domain, with remaining parts taken from reference TRBV11-2 and TRBJ2-7, reads EAGVAQSPRYKIIEKRQSVAFWCNPISGHATLYWYQQILGQGPKLLIQFQNNGVVDDSQLPKDRFSAERLKGVDSTLKIQPAKLEDSAVYLCASSLTGTIYEQYFGPGTRLTVT.

This clonotype was observed a single time. The chain employs TRBV28 and TRBJ2-7, with D maybe TRBD1 (6 bases). The germline CDR1 and CDR2 sequences are MDHEN and SYDVKM. The CDR3 has 18 amino acids. The V end was cut by 7 bases, the J end by 2 bases, with 27 bases between. CDR3 sequence (DNA): TGTGCCAGCACCAGCCCGAAACCGAACAGGGAGAGGACCTACGAGCAGTACTTC. Amino acid sequence: CASTSPKPNRERTYEQYF.

This clonotype was seen a few times. This chain connects TRBV6-5 to TRBJ1-1; D uncertain. Germline CDR1 reads MNHEY; CDR2 reads SVGAGI. The ends were cut back, 4 bases at V and 4 bases at J, with 13 bases in the middle. The CDR3 extends over 14 amino acids. The CDR3 protein is CASSSSLVSTEAFF. The CDR3 DNA is TGTGCCAGCAGTTCCTCATTAGTGAGCACTGAAGCTTTCTTT.

This clonotype has a count of ten or more. The J gene is TRBJ1-2, the V gene TRBV14; D remains unclear. The V and J ends lost 4 bases and 4 bases respectively, with 10 bases between them. CDR3 size: 13 residues. Germline loops: CDR1 SGHDN, CDR2 FVKESK. The CDR3 bases are TGTGCCAGCAGCCCGGGGTTTGGCTATGGCTACACCTTC. Protein product: CASSPGFGYGYTF.

This clonotype was observed many times. The J gene is TRBJ1-2, the V gene TRBV27; TRBD1 matches 7 bases. Germline V CDR1 and CDR2: MNHEY, SMNVEV (reference sequence). This CDR3 has 14 amino acids. Trimming cost V 5 bases and J 5 bases; bases outside gene matches: 8. This CDR3 is CASSPRQGKYGYTF. As DNA, the CDR3 is TGTGCCAGCAGTCCCCGACAGGGAAAATATGGCTACACCTTC.

The chain is built from TRBV2 and TRBJ1-2; 11 bases are shared with TRBD1. CDR3 length: 14 amino acids. The germline gives CDR1 SNHLY, CDR2 FYNNEI. V was clipped by 7 bases and J by 4 bases; unmatched bases: 5. CDR3 coding DNA: TGTGCCAGCACGGGACAGGGGGATATCTATGGCTACACCTTC. It specifies CASTGQGDIYGYTF.

Comments on this clonotype: Compared with germline, one end of the junction differs, possibly owing to a read error. This chain connects TRBV6-5 to TRBJ2-2; D is ambiguous. CDR3 size: 19 residues. In germline, CDR1 is MNHEY, CDR2 SVGAGI. CDR3 nucleotides: TGTGCCAGCAGTTACTCCGCACTCAGATTTACGACGAACTCCGGGGAGCTGTTTTTT. It codes for CASSYSALRFTTNSGELFF.